This T cell receptor (beta chain) was recovered during a study of CD8 T cells in ankylosing spondylitis. MiXCR, applied by TCRdb to the 5' RACE reads, yields one record per CDR3 protein. The sample carries 130,000 or so distinct CDR3 sequences, 7% recorded once. Trimming took off 2 bases at V and 7 bases at J, with 11 bases between the two ends. CDR3 size: 13 residues. Germline loops: CDR1 WSHSY, CDR2 SAAADI. General study findings and limits: It was reported that disease-linked clones were significantly enriched in matched ankylosing spondylitis synovial fluid. Seemingly characteristic of ankylosing spondylitis blood was a TCR beta motif consisting of several highly homologous variants.

This clonotype came up many times. Its target is not known. The receptor was isolated from a male donor with ankylosing spondylitis or in good health (not recorded which). The chain carries TRBV10-2 and TRBJ2-5; D is ambiguous. Source material: blood, either unsorted or a sorted T cell fraction (not recorded which). For the CDR3, the DNA is TGCGCCAGCAGTGAGGTCAGGTCGGGGACCCAGTACTTC. It specifies CASSEVRSGTQYF.